What follows are 11 T cell receptor beta chains derived from one specimen sequenced in a study of cytomegalovirus exposure and HLA in healthy donors. This PCR relied on a set of 60 Vbeta primers and 13 Jbeta primers. Produced via immunoSEQ multiplex PCR; TCRdb's table is partial and in-frame only. The table shows roughly 140,000 clones, with roughly three quarters occurring only once. The sequenced material came from PBMCs. Receptors originate from a man aged 18-30 years in good health and CMV-seronegative.

This chain uses TRBV29-1 with TRBJ2-3; D is unresolved. The CDR3 has 15 residues. V was clipped by 6 bases and J by 4 bases, with 20 bases between them. The germline V gene has CDR1 SQVTM and CDR2 ANQGSEA. This chain's CDR3 is CSVVALVISSDTQYF. The CDR3, as DNA: TGCAGCGTCGTGGCGCTAGTAATCTCATCAGATACGCAGTATTTT.

The chain combines TRBV18 with TRBJ2-1, with a possible D match to TRBD1 (7 bases). Trimming took off 6 bases at V and 5 bases at J, with 14 bases between the two ends. The CDR3 contains 14 residues. Germline-derived CDR1 and CDR2 are KGHSH and LQKENI. The CDR3 here is CASSWSRGDNEQFF. CDR3 nucleotide sequence: TGTGCCAGCTCCTGGTCCAGGGGGGACAATGAGCAGTTCTTC.

The rearrangement joins TRBV7-9 to TRBJ2-1; D ambiguous. The germline gives CDR1 SEHNR, CDR2 FQNEAQ (reference sequence). Trimming removed 4 bases from V and 10 bases from J, with 11 bases in between. The CDR3 has 12 residues. CDR3 DNA sequence: TGTGCCAGCAGCTCCGCCCTTCAGGAGCAGTTCTTC. Its translation is CASSSALQEQFF.

This clone was seen more than once but under ten times. V and J are TRBV5-4 and TRBJ2-5; perhaps TRBD1 as D (5 bases). Trimming shortened V by 0 bases and J by 5 bases, and 11 bases separated the two germline ends. This CDR3 has 14 residues. From germline, CDR1 is SGHNT and CDR2 YYREEE (reference sequence). The CDR3, as DNA: TGTGCCAGCAGCTTGGAAGGGGTGGGGGAGACCCAGTACTTC. Translated, it gives CASSLEGVGETQYF.

This clone appeared a few times. The chain is built from TRBV10-2 and TRBJ2-1; 9 bases line up with TRBD2. Germline CDR1 WSHSY, CDR2 SAAADI. With 1 base clipped from V and 6 bases from J, the junction kept 4 bases outside the gene matches. The CDR3 covers 15 residues. The CDR3 region has the DNA TGCGCCAGCAGTGAGTTGGCGGGAGGGATCAATGAGCAGTTCTTC. Its translation: CASSELAGGINEQFF.

This clone was observed a handful of times. The chain is built from TRBV10-2 and TRBJ2-4, with D perhaps matching TRBD1 (6 bases). Per germline, CDR1 WSHSY and CDR2 SAAADI. The CDR3 has 14 amino acids. Trimming took 6 bases from V and 2 from J, leaving 11 bases between them. CDR3 in amino acids: CASRVQGSKNIQYF. The DNA of the CDR3 is TGCGCCAGCAGGGTACAGGGTTCCAAAAACATTCAGTACTTC.

The genes are TRBV6-1 and TRBJ2-7; D is perhaps TRBD2 (7 bases). The CDR3 length is 15 residues. CDR1 and CDR2 (germline): MNHNS, SASEGT. V was pared by 1 base and J by 4 bases, with 14 bases between. The CDR3 here is CASSEGGGATYEQYF. In nucleotides, the CDR3 is TGTGCCAGCAGTGAAGGAGGGGGGGCCACGTACGAGCAGTACTTC.

The chain is built from TRBV9 and TRBJ2-5; the D gene is possibly TRBD1 (6 bases). CDR1 SGDLS and CDR2 YYNGEE come from the germline V gene. The length of the CDR3 is 15 residues. The germline V and J ends were trimmed by 3 bases and 2 bases, with 14 bases remaining between them. The CDR3 nucleotides are TGTGCCAGCAGCGGAACAGGGTGGGGACAAGAGACCCAGTACTTC. Its protein product is CASSGTGWGQETQYF.

This clone is a singleton in its sample. The chain links TRBV27 to TRBJ2-3; 9 nucleotides agree with TRBD2. CDR1 MNHEY and CDR2 SMNVEV come from the germline V gene (reference sequence). The CDR3 spans 18 residues. J was trimmed by 1 base and V by 3 bases; bases with no gene match: 11. The CDR3 region is CASSFFFRASGGTDTQYF. The CDR3 DNA sequence: TGTGCCAGCAGTTTCTTTTTTAGGGCTAGCGGGGGCACAGATACGCAGTATTTT.

CDR3 in amino acids: CASSLPPRAPENEQFF. The CDR3 region has the DNA TGTGCCAGCAGTTTACCACCCAGGGCCCCCGAGAATGAGCAGTTCTTC. The chain joins TRBV27 to TRBJ2-1, with D possibly TRBD1 on 5 matching bases. With 2 bases removed from V and 7 bases from J, the gap between germline ends came to 18 bases. The CDR3 is made up of 16 amino acids. Looked up from germline, CDR1 is MNHEY and CDR2 is SMNVEV (reference sequence).

In this sample, this clone turned up a few times. The chain joins TRBV7-3 to TRBJ1-1; no clear D. CDR1 SGHTA and CDR2 FQGTGA come from the germline V gene. V was clipped by 2 bases and J by 1 base, with 5 bases between them. This CDR3 contains 13 residues. The CDR3 reads CASSLQKNTEAFF. The CDR3 DNA is TGTGCCAGCAGCTTACAGAAGAACACTGAAGCTTTCTTT.